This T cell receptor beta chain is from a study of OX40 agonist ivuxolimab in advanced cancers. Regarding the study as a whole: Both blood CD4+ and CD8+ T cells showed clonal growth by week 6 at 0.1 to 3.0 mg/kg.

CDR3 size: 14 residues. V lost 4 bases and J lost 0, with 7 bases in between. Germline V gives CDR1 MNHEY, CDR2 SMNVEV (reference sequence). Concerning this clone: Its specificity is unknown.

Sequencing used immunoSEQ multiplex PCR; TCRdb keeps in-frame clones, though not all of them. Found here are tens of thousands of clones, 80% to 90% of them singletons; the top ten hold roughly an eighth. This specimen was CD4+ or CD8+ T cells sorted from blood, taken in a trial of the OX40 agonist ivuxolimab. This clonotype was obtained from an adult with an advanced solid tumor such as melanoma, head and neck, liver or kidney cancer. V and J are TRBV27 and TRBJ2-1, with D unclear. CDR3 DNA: TGTGCCAGCAGTTCCCGGGTCTCCTACAATGAGCAGTTCTTC. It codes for CASSSRVSYNEQFF.